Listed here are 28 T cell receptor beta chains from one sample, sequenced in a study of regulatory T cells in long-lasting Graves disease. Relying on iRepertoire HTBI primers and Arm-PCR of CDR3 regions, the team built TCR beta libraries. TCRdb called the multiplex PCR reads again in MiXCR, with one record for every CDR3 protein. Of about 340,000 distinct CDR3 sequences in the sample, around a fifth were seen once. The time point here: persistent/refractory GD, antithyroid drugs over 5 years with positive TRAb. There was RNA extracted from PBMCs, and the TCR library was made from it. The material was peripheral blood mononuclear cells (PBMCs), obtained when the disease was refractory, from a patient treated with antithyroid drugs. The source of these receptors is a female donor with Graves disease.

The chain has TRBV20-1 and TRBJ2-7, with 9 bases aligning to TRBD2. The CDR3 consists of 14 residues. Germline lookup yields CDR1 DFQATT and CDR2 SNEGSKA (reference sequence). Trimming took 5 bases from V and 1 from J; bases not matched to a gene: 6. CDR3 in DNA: TGCAGTGCTCGGCGGGGGGGCGGGTCCTACGAGCAGTACTTC. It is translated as CSARRGGGSYEQYF.

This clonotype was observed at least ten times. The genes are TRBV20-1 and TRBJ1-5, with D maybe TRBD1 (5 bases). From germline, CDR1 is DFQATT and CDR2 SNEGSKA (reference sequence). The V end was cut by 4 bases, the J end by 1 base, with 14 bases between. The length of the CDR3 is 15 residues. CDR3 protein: CSAIPFGGSNQPQHF. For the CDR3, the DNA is TGCAGTGCTATACCCTTCGGGGGGAGCAATCAGCCCCAGCATTTT.

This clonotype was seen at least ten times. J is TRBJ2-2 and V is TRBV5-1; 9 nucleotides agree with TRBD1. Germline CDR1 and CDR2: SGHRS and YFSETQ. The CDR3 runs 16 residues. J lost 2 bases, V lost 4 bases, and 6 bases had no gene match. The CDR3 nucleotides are TGCGCCAGCAGCAAAGGACAGGGGATCAACACCGGGGAGCTGTTTTTT. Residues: CASSKGQGINTGELFF.

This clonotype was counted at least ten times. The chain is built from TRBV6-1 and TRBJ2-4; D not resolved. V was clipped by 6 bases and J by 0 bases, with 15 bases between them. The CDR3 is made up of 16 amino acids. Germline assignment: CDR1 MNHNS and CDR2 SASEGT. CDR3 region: CASRKDGIVAKNIQYF. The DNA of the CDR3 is TGTGCCAGCAGAAAGGACGGAATTGTAGCCAAAAACATTCAGTACTTC.

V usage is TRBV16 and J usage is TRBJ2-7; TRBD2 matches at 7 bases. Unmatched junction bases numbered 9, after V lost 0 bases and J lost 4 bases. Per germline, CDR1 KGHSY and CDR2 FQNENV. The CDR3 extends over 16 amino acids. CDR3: CASSQSPGGSIYEQYF. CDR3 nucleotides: TGTGCCAGCAGCCAATCCCCTGGCGGGAGTATTTACGAGCAGTACTTC.

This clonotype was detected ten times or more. CDR3 sequence: CASSSDRVHGYTF. The CDR3 DNA sequence: TGTGCCAGCAGCTCCGACAGGGTCCACGGCTACACCTTC. The chain uses TRBV11-1 and TRBJ1-2, with 7 bases matching TRBD1. CDR3 length equals 13 residues. The germline gives CDR1 SGHAT, CDR2 FQDESV (reference sequence). V shed 4 bases, J shed 8 bases, and the junction held 7 bases outside the gene matches.

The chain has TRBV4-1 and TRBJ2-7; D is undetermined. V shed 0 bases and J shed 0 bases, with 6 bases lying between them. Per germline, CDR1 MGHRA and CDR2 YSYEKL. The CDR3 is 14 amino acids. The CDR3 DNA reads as TGCGCCAGCAGCCAAGACAGTGTCTCCTACGAGCAGTACTTC. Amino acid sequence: CASSQDSVSYEQYF.

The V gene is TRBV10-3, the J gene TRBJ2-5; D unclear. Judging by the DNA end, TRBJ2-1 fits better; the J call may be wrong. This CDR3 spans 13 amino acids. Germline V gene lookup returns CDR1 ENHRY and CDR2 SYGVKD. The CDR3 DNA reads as TGTGCCATCAGTGAGTCTAAGGGTACTGAGCAGTTCTTC. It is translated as CAISESKGTEQFF.

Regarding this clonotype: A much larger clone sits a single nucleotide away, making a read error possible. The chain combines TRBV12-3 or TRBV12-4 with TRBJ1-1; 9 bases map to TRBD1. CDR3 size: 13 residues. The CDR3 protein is CASRPNRDREVFF. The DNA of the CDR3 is TGTGCCAGCAGACCCAACCGGGACAGGGAAGTTTTCTTT.

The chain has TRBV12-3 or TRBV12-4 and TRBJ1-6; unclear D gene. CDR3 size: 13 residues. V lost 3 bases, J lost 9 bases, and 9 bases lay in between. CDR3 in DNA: TGTGCCAGCAGTTTGCCGGGCCCTTCACCCCTCCACTTT. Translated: CASSLPGPSPLHF.

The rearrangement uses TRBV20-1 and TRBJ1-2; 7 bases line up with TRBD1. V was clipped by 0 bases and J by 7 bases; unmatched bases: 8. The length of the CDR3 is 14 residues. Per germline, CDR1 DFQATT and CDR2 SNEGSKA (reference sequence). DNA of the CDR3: TGCAGTGCTAGAGATACCACAGGGGAGCGTGGCTACACCTTC. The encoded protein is CSARDTTGERGYTF.

In nucleotides, the CDR3 is TGTGCCAGCAGCTTAGAGGTAGGGGTTCAGCCCCAGCATTTT. Translated: CASSLEVGVQPQHF. The chain recombines TRBV7-8 with TRBJ1-5; a weak D match, TRBD1 (5 bases). This CDR3 has 14 residues. The V end lost 1 base, the J end lost 6 bases, and 10 bases lay between the germline ends. CDR1 SGHVS and CDR2 FQNEAQ come from the germline V gene. Combining the CDR3 with reference TRBV7-8 and TRBJ1-5 gives the whole variable domain GAGVSQSPRYKVAKRGQDVALRCDPISGHVSLFWYQQALGQGPEFLTYFQNEAQLDKSGLPSDRFFAERPEGSVSTLKIQRTQQEDSAVYLCASSLEVGVQPQHFGDGTRLSIL.

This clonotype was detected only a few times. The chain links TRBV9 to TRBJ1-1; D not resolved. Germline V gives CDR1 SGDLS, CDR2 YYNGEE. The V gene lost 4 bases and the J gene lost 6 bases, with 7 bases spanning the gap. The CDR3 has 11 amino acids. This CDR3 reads CASSPRSEAFF. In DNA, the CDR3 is TGTGCCAGCAGCCCCCGGTCTGAAGCTTTCTTT.

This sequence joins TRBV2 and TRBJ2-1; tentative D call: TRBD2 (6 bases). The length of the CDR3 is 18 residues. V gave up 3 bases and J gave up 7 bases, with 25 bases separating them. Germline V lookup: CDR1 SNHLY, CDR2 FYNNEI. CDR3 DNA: TGTGCCAGCAGTGAGAAGAGGGCGGGAAGGGCCTACGGTAATGAGCAGTTCTTC. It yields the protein CASSEKRAGRAYGNEQFF.

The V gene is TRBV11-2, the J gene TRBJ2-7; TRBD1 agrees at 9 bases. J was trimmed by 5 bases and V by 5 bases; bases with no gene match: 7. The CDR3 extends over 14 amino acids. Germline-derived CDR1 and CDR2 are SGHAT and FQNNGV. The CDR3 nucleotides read TGTGCCAGCAGCATCCACAGGGGGCGGGACGAGCAGTACTTC. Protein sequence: CASSIHRGRDEQYF.

The CDR3 DNA reads TGCGCCAGCAGTGAGAGGGGCAGTGAAGCTTTCTTT. Its translation is CASSERGSEAFF. J is TRBJ1-1 and V is TRBV10-1; possibly TRBD1 for D (5 bases). Germline V gene lookup returns CDR1 WNHNN and CDR2 SYGVQD (reference sequence). V lost 2 bases and J 7 bases, leaving 8 bases between the germline ends. CDR3 length equals 12 residues.

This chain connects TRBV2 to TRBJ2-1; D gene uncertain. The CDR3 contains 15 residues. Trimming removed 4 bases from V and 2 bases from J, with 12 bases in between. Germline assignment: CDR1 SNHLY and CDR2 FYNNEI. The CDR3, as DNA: TGTGCCAGCAGTGCTAGGGATACCACCTACAATGAGCAGTTCTTC. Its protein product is CASSARDTTYNEQFF.

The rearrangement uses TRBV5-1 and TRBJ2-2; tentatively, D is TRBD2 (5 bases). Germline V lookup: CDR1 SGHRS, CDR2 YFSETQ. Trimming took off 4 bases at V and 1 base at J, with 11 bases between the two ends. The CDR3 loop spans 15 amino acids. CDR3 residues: CASSPAGGNTGELFF. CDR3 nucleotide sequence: TGCGCCAGCAGCCCGGCGGGCGGGAACACCGGGGAGCTGTTTTTT. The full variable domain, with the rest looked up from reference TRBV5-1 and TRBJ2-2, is KAGVTQTPRYLIKTRGQQVTLSCSPISGHRSVSWYQQTPGQGLQFLFEYFSETQRNKGNFPGRFSGRQFSNSRSEMNVSTLELGDSALYLCASSPAGGNTGELFFGEGSRLTVL.

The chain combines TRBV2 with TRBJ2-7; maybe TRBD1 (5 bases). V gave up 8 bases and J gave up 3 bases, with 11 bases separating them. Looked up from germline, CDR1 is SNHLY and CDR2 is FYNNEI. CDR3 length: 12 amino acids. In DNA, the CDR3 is TGTGCCAGCTCTAGACAGAACTACGAGCAGTACTTC. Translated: CASSRQNYEQYF.

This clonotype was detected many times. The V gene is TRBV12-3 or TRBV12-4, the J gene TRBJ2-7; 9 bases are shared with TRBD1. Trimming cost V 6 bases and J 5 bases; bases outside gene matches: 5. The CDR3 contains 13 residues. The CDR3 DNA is TGTGCCAGCAGAGCCGGGACAGGGCACGAGCAGTACTTC. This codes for CASRAGTGHEQYF.

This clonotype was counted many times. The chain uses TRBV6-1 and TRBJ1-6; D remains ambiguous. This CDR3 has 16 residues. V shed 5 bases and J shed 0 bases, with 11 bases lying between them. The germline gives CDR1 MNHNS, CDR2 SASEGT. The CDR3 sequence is CASSTGLGSYNSPLHF. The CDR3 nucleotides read TGTGCCAGCAGTACCGGGCTAGGCTCCTATAATTCACCCCTCCACTTT.

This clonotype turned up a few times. CDR3 DNA sequence: TGTGCCAGTAGTATAGATGGAAGGAGATCTGGAAACACCATATATTTT. Residues: CASSIDGRRSGNTIYF. The gene calls are TRBV19 and TRBJ1-3; D gene ambiguous. This CDR3 has 16 residues. CDR1 LNHDA and CDR2 SQIVND come from the germline V gene (reference sequence). V lost 0 bases, J lost 1 base, and 10 bases lay in between. The variable domain in full, completed from reference TRBV19 and TRBJ1-3, reads DGGITQSPKYLFRKEGQNVTLSCEQNLNHDAMYWYRQDPGQGLRLIYYSQIVNDFQKGDIAEGYSVSREKKESFPLTVTSAQKNPTAFYLCASSIDGRRSGNTIYFGEGSWLTVV.

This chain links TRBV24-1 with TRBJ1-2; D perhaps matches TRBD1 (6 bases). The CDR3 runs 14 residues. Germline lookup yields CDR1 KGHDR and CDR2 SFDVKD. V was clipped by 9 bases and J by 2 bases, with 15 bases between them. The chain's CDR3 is CATSEGGGNYGYTF. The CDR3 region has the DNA TGTGCCACCTCAGAGGGGGGAGGAAACTATGGCTACACCTTC.

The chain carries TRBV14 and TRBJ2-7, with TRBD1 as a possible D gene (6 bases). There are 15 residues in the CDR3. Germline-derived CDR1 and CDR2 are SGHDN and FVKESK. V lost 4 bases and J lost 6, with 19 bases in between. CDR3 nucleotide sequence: TGTGCCAGCAGCCGTGACAGGATGAGGGCTTCCGAGCAGTACTTC. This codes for CASSRDRMRASEQYF.

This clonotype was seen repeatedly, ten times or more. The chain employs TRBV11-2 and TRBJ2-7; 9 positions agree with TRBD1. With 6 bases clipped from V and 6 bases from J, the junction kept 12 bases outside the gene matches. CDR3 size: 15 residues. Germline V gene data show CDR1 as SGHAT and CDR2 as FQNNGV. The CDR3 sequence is CASRKRGDRVGEQYF. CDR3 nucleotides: TGTGCCAGCAGGAAAAGGGGGGACAGGGTTGGCGAGCAGTACTTC.

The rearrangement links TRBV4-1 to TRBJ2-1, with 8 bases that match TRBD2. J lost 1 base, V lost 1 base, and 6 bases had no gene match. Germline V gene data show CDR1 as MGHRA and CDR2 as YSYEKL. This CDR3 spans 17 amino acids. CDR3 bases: TGCGCCAGCAGCCAAGGGCCAAGCGGGAGATCCTACAATGAGCAGTTCTTC. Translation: CASSQGPSGRSYNEQFF.

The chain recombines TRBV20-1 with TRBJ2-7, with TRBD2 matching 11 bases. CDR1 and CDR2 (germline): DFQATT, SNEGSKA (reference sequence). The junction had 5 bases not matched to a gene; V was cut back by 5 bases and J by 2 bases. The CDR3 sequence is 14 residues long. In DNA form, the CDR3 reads TGCAGTGCTGTAGCGGGGGGGACCCCCTACGAGCAGTACTTC. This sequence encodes CSAVAGGTPYEQYF.

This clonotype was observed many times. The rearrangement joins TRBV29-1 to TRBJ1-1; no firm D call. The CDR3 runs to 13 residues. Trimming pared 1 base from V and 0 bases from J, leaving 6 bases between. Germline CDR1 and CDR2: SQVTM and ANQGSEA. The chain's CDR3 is CSVEGPVNTEAFF. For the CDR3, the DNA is TGCAGCGTTGAAGGCCCGGTGAACACTGAAGCTTTCTTT.